This T cell receptor beta chain was recovered during a study of OX40 agonist ivuxolimab in advanced cancers. Study findings and constraints: The antigen specificity of the peripheral T cells (those that were expanded) was not determined.

The method was immunoSEQ multiplex PCR; TCRdb's version includes in-frame clones alone and lacks a portion of them. Among over 15,000 clones listed, about 81% were seen once. Blood draws occurred at baseline, cycle 4 day 1, and cycle 7 day 1. Germline V gene data show CDR1 as SGHDN and CDR2 as FVKESK. The ends were cut back, 1 base at V and 6 bases at J, with 15 bases in the middle. CDR3 length: 15 amino acids. This clone has only a few counts. Antigen specificity is unknown. Sequencing was performed on CD4+ or CD8+ T cells sorted from blood, taken in a trial of the OX40 agonist ivuxolimab. The clonotype comes from an adult with an advanced solid tumor such as melanoma, head and neck, liver or kidney cancer. The chain is built from TRBV14 and TRBJ1-2; no definite D call. The CDR3 is CASSQGRFWEDGYTF. The CDR3 DNA is TGTGCCAGCAGCCAAGGAAGGTTCTGGGAGGATGGCTACACCTTC.